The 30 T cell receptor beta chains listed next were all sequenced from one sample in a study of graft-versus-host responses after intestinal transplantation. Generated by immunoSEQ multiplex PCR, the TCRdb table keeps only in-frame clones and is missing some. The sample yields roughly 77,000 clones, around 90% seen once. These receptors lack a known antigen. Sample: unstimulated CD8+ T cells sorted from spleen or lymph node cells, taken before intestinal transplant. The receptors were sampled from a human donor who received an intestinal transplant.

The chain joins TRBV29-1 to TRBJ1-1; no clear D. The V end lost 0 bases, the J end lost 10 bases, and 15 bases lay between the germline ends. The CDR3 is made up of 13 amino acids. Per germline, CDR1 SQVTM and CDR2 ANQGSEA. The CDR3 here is CSVEDRTGYGAFF. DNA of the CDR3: TGCAGCGTTGAAGATCGGACGGGGTACGGAGCTTTCTTT.

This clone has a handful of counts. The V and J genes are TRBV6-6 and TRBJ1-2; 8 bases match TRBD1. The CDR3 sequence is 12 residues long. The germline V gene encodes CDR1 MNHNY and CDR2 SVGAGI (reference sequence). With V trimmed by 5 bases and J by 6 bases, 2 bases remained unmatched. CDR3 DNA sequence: TGTGCCAGCAGTACAGGGGGAAATGGCTACACCTTC. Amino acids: CASSTGGNGYTF.

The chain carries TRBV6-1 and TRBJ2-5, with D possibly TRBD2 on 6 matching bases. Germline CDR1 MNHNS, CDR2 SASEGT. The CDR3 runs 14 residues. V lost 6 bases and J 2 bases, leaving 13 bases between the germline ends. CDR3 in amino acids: CASSPKTRQETQYF. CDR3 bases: TGTGCCAGCAGCCCCAAGACTAGACAAGAGACCCAGTACTTC.

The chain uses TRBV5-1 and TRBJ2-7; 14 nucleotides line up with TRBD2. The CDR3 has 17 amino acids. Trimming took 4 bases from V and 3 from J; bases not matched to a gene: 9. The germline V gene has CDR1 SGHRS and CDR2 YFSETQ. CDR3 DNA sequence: TGCGCCAGCAGCAGAAGGACTAGCGGGAGGAGGGGCTACGAGCAGTACTTC. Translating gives CASSRRTSGRRGYEQYF.

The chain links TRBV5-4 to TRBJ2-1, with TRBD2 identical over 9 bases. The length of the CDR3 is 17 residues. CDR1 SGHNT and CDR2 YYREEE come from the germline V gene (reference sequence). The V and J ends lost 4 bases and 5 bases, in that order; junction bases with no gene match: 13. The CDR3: CASSRSSGVAPNNEQFF. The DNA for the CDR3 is TGTGCCAGCAGCCGGTCTAGCGGGGTGGCGCCGAACAATGAGCAGTTCTTC.

CDR3 residues: CASKLPLLNQPQHF. The CDR3 DNA reads as TGTGCCAGCAAGTTACCGCTATTAAATCAGCCCCAGCATTTT. V usage is TRBV6-1 and J usage is TRBJ1-5; no reliable D call. The CDR3 runs to 14 residues. V lost 7 bases to trimming and J lost 4 bases, with 14 bases between them. Germline CDR1 reads MNHNS; CDR2 reads SASEGT.

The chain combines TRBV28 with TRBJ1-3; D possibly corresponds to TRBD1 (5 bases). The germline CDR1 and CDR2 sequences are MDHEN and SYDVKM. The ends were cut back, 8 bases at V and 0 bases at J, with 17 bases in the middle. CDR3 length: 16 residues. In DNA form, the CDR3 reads TGTGCCAGCGAGTCCCCGGGGGGGAGCTCTGGAAACACCATATATTTT. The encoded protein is CASESPGGSSGNTIYF.

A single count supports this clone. The CDR3 sequence: CASSLTALGQGAEAFF. The CDR3 DNA reads TGTGCCAGCAGTTTAACCGCCCTCGGACAGGGGGCTGAAGCTTTCTTT. The chain couples TRBV27 to TRBJ1-1; 10 bases line up with TRBD1. The trim removed 2 bases at V and 6 bases at J, leaving 9 bases unmatched. Germline lookup yields CDR1 MNHEY and CDR2 SMNVEV (reference sequence). This CDR3 is 16 amino acids long.

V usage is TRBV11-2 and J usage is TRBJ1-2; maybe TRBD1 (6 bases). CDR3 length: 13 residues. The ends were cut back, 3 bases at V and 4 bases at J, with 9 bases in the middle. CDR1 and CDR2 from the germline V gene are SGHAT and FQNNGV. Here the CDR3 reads CASSLGRGYGYTF. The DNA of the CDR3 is TGTGCCAGCAGCTTGGGCAGGGGCTATGGCTACACCTTC.

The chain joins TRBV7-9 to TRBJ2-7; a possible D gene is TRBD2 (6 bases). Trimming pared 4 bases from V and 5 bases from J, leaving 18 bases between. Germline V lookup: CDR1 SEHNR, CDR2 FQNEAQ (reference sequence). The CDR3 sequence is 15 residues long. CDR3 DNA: TGTGCCAGCAGCTCGGGGCCGGGACTCGGAAACGAGCAGTACTTC. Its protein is CASSSGPGLGNEQYF.

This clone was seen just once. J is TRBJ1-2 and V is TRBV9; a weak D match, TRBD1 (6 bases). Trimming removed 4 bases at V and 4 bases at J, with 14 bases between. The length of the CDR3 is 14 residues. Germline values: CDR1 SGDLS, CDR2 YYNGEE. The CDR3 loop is CASSPPGGPYGYTF. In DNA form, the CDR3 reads TGTGCCAGCAGCCCCCCCGGGGGGCCCTATGGCTACACCTTC.

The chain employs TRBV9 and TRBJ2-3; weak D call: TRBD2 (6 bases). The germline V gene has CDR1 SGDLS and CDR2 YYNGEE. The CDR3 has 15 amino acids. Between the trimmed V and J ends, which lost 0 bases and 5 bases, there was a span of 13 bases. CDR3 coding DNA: TGTGCCAGCAGCGTAGACGGGGGTGAGGTAGATACGCAGTATTTT. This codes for CASSVDGGEVDTQYF. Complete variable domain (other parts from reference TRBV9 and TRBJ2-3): DSGVTQTPKHLITATGQRVTLRCSPRSGDLSVYWYQQSLDQGLQFLIQYYNGEERAKGNILERFSAQQFPDLHSELNLSSLELGDSALYFCASSVDGGEVDTQYFGPGTRLTVL.

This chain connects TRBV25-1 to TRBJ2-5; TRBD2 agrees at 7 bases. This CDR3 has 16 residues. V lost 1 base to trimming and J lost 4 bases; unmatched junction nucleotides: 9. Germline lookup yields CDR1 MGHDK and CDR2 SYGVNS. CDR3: CASSEWRVAGIETQYF. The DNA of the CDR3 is TGTGCCAGCAGTGAATGGAGGGTAGCGGGTATAGAGACCCAGTACTTC.

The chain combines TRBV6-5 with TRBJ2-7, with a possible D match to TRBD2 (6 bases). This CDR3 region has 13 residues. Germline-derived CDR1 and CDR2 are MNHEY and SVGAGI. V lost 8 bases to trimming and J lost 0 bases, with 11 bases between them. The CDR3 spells CASGAGHSYEQYF. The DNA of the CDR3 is TGTGCCAGCGGGGCGGGGCACTCCTACGAGCAGTACTTC.

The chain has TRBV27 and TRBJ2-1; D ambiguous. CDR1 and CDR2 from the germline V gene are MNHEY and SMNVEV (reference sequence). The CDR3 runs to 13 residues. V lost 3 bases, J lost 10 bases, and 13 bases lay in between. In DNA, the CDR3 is TGTGCCAGCAGTTTTGTCTGGCGAGGCGAGCAGTTCTTC. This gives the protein CASSFVWRGEQFF.

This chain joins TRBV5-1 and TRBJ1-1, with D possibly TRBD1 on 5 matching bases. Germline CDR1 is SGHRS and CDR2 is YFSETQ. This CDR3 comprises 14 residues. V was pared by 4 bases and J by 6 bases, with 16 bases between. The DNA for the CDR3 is TGCGCCAGCAGCCCACCCGGGGGGAGACCTGAAGCTTTCTTT. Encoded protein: CASSPPGGRPEAFF.

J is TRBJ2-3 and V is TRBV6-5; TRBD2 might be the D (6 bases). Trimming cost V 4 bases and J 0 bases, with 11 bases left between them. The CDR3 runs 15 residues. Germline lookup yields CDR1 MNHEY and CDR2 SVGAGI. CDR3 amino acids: CASSSTGTSTDTQYF. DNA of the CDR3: TGTGCCAGCAGTTCCACCGGGACTAGCACAGATACGCAGTATTTT.

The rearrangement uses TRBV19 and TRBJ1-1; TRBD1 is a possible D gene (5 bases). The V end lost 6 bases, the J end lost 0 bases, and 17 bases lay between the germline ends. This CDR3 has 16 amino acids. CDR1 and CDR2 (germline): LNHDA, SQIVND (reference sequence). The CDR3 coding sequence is TGTGCCAGTAGCTGGGACCGGCGGGGGGTGAACACTGAAGCTTTCTTT. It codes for CASSWDRRGVNTEAFF.

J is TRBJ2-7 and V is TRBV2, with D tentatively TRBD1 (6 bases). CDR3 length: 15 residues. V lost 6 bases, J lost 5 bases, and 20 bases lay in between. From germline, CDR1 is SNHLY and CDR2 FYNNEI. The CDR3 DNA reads TGTGCCAGCAGGGGGTCCGGAACAGGGAGCAACGAGCAGTACTTC. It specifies CASRGSGTGSNEQYF. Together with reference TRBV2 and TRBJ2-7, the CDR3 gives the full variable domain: EPEVTQTPSHQVTQMGQEVILRCVPISNHLYFYWYRQILGQKVEFLVSFYNNEISEKSEIFDDQFSVERPDGSNFTLKIRSTKLEDSAMYFCASRGSGTGSNEQYFGPGTRLTVT.

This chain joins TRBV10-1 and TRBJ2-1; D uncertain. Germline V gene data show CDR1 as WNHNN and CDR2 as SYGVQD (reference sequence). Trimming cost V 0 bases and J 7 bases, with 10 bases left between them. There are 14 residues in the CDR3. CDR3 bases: TGCGCCAGCAGTGAGTCAACCGACTGGAATGAGCAGTTCTTC. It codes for CASSESTDWNEQFF.

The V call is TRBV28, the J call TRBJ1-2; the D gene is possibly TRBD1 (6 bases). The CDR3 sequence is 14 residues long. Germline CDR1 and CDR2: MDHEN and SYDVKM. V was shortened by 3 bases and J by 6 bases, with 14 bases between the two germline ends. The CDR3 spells CASSFRREGDGYTF. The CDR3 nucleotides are TGTGCCAGCAGTTTTCGCAGGGAGGGGGATGGCTACACCTTC.

The CDR3 nucleotides are TGTGCCAGCAGTTCCCTAGGGACAGAGCCAGAAAAACTGTTTTTT. Residues: CASSSLGTEPEKLFF. The chain uses TRBV27 and TRBJ1-4; 7 nucleotides match TRBD1. V gave up 4 bases and J gave up 8 bases; unmatched junction bases: 10. There are 15 residues in the CDR3. CDR1 is MNHEY, CDR2 SMNVEV, per germline (reference sequence).

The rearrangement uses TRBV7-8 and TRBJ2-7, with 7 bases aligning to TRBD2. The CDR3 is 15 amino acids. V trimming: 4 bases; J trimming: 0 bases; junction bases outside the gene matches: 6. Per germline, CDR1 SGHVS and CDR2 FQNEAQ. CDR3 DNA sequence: TGTGCCAGCAGCTCCCGCCGGGAGGACTCCTACGAGCAGTACTTC. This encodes CASSSRREDSYEQYF.

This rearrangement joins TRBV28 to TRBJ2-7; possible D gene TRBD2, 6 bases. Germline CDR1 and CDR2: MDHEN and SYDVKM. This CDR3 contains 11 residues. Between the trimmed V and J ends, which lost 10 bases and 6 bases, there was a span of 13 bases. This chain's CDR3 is CATGREAEQYF. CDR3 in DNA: TGTGCCACCGGCAGGGAGGCCGAGCAGTACTTC.

The CDR3 protein is CASSFGPSGLYEQYF. Written as DNA, the CDR3 is TGTGCCAGCAGTTTCGGCCCTAGCGGACTCTACGAGCAGTACTTC. The chain carries TRBV27 and TRBJ2-7, with 7 bases matching TRBD2. Per germline, CDR1 MNHEY and CDR2 SMNVEV (reference sequence). Trimming at V came to 3 bases and at J to 3 bases, leaving 8 bases not matched to a gene. The CDR3 extends over 15 amino acids.

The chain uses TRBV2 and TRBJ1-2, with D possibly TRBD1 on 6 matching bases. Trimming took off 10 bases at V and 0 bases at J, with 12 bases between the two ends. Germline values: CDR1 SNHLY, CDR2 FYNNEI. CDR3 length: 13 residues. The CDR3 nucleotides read TGTGCCATCCCAGGGGTCACTAACTATGGCTACACCTTC. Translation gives CAIPGVTNYGYTF.

The CDR3 region has the DNA TGCGCCAGCAGCCCCGGACAGGGTGAGGCCTACGAGCAGTACTTC. Protein product: CASSPGQGEAYEQYF. The rearrangement uses TRBV4-1 and TRBJ2-7; 8 nucleotides agree with TRBD1. The CDR3 is made up of 15 amino acids. In germline, CDR1 is MGHRA, CDR2 YSYEKL. Trimming removed 4 bases from V and 2 bases from J; junction bases left unmatched: 7.

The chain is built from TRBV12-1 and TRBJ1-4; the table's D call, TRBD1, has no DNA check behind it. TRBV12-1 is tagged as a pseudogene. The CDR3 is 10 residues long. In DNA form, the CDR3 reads TGTGCCAGCCCTACAGAGAAACTGTTTTTT. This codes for CASPTEKLFF.

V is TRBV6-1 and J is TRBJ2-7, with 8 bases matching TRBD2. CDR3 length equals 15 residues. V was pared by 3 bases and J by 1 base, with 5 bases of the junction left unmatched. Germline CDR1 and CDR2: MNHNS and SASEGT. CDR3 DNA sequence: TGTGCCAGCAGTGATGGACTAGCCTGGTCCTACGAGCAGTACTTC. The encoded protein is CASSDGLAWSYEQYF.

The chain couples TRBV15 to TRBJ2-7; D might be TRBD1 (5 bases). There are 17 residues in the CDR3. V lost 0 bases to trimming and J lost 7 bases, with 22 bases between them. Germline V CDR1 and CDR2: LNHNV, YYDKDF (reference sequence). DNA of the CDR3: TGTGCCACCAGCAGAGATTCGTTTGTCGACAGACCGAGGGAGCAGTACTTC. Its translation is CATSRDSFVDRPREQYF.